One sample yielded the 26 T cell receptor beta chains listed below, sequenced in a study of blood T cell repertoires in COVID-19. The method was immunoSEQ multiplex PCR; TCRdb's version includes in-frame clones alone and lacks a portion of them. Here the sample spans tens of thousands of clones, more than 85% being singletons. Source material: peripheral blood. Receptors were obtained from a man aged 45 to 65 in a cohort sampled during active COVID-19.

The V call is TRBV6-1, the J call TRBJ1-4; a possible D gene is TRBD1 (5 bases). This CDR3 has 15 amino acids. V shed 2 bases and J shed 8 bases, with 15 bases lying between them. CDR1 MNHNS and CDR2 SASEGT come from the germline V gene. The CDR3 DNA reads as TGTGCCAGCAGTGAAATGGAGGGACGGGGGGAAAAACTGTTTTTT. Residues: CASSEMEGRGEKLFF.

The chain has TRBV27 and TRBJ2-1; 13 bases align to TRBD2. V lost 5 bases to trimming and J lost 8 bases; unmatched junction nucleotides: 6. Germline V gives CDR1 MNHEY, CDR2 SMNVEV (reference sequence). The CDR3 loop spans 15 amino acids. CDR3 DNA: TGTGCCAGCAGTCCCGGGACTAGCGGGATCTATGAGCAGTTCTTC. This translates into CASSPGTSGIYEQFF.

The chain employs TRBV27 and TRBJ1-4; possible D gene TRBD1, 6 bases. Trimming removed 3 bases from V and 5 bases from J, with 10 bases in between. Germline V gene sequence: CDR1 MNHEY, CDR2 SMNVEV (reference sequence). This CDR3 has 14 residues. The CDR3 bases are TGTGCCAGCAGTTTTCAGGGGATGAATGAAAAACTGTTTTTT. This gives the protein CASSFQGMNEKLFF.

This clone was detected once. V and J are TRBV4-1 and TRBJ2-2; D unclear. The germline V gene encodes CDR1 MGHRA and CDR2 YSYEKL. Between the trimmed V and J ends, which lost 3 bases and 6 bases, there was a span of 14 bases. The CDR3 spans 15 residues. CDR3 residues: CASSQELEASGELFF. CDR3 DNA sequence: TGCGCCAGCAGCCAGGAGTTAGAGGCTTCCGGGGAGCTGTTTTTT.

This clone was recorded once. V and J are TRBV7-3 and TRBJ2-2; 8 nucleotides line up with TRBD1. J gave up 1 base and V 5 bases, and 6 bases lay outside the gene matches. The CDR3 is 16 residues long. Looked up from germline, CDR1 is SGHTA and CDR2 is FQGTGA. In DNA form, the CDR3 reads TGTGCCAGCAGCCCCCAGGGGGCTGTGAACACCGGGGAGCTGTTTTTT. It codes for CASSPQGAVNTGELFF.

The V call is TRBV7-6, the J call TRBJ1-3; D uncertain. Looked up from germline, CDR1 is SGHVS and CDR2 is FNYEAQ. The germline V and J ends were trimmed by 5 bases and 4 bases, with 6 bases remaining between them. The CDR3 runs 12 residues. In nucleotides, the CDR3 is TGTGCCAGCAGCCCGACAGGAAACACCATATATTTT. This translates into CASSPTGNTIYF.

The chain carries TRBV4-3 and TRBJ2-7, with D tentatively TRBD2 (7 bases). The CDR3 is 15 residues long. Germline CDR1 is LGHNA and CDR2 is YSLEER. V lost 4 bases and J lost 6, with 19 bases in between. The CDR3 DNA reads as TGCGCCAGCAGCCTATACTGGGGGGGCGGGGGCGAGCAGTACTTC. Translated, it gives CASSLYWGGGGEQYF.

In nucleotides, the CDR3 is TGTGCCAGCAGCCTCCGAGGACAGGGCATTTCACCCCTCCACTTT. Protein sequence: CASSLRGQGISPLHF. This chain connects TRBV9 to TRBJ1-6; 8 nucleotides align to TRBD1. Germline loops: CDR1 SGDLS, CDR2 YYNGEE. The CDR3 runs 15 residues. Losses at the gene ends were 4 bases for V and 9 bases for J; bases not matched to a gene: 9.

The chain combines TRBV7-8 with TRBJ2-3; D perhaps matches TRBD2 (7 bases). The V gene lost 3 bases and the J gene lost 7 bases, with 20 bases spanning the gap. Germline lookup yields CDR1 SGHVS and CDR2 FQNEAQ. The CDR3 has 16 residues. CDR3 nucleotide sequence: TGTGCCAGCAGCTTGGACGGGGGGCTTGGGGATAATACGCAGTATTTT. It translates to CASSLDGGLGDNTQYF.

In its sample, this clone was seen a few times. This chain uses TRBV7-2 with TRBJ2-1; weak D call: TRBD1 (5 bases). Per germline, CDR1 SGHTA and CDR2 FQGNSA. The CDR3 consists of 14 residues. The V end was cut by 4 bases, the J end by 4 bases, with 11 bases between. This chain's CDR3 is CASSWGTEYNEQFF. In DNA form, the CDR3 reads TGTGCCAGCAGCTGGGGCACGGAGTACAATGAGCAGTTCTTC.

This rearrangement joins TRBV6-1 to TRBJ1-3; 10 bases fit TRBD1. Per germline, CDR1 MNHNS and CDR2 SASEGT. V was clipped by 2 bases and J by 2 bases; unmatched bases: 9. CDR3 length: 18 amino acids. Here the CDR3 reads CASSESTGGAVTGNTIYF. The CDR3 DNA reads as TGTGCCAGCAGTGAATCGACAGGGGGCGCAGTAACTGGAAACACCATATATTTT.

This sequence joins TRBV5-6 and TRBJ2-2, with 7 nucleotides matching TRBD1. This CDR3 comprises 16 residues. CDR1 is SGHDT and CDR2 is YYEEEE in the germline V gene. After removal of 4 bases from V and 7 bases from J, the junction contained 13 bases not matched to a gene. Here the CDR3 reads CASSLGQKSHGGELFF. DNA of the CDR3: TGTGCCAGCAGCCTGGGACAGAAGAGCCACGGCGGGGAGCTGTTTTTT.

The chain is built from TRBV4-1 and TRBJ2-7, with a weak D call TRBD2 (6 bases). V dropped 0 bases and J dropped 2 bases, with 17 bases sitting between them. CDR1 and CDR2 from the germline V gene are MGHRA and YSYEKL. The CDR3 runs 17 residues. The CDR3 coding sequence is TGCGCCAGCAGCCAAGAGATTTCCGTAGCGGCGACCTACGAGCAGTACTTC. Protein sequence: CASSQEISVAATYEQYF.

This clone came up once. CDR3: CASSSSSYNEQFF. The CDR3 bases are TGTGCCAGCAGCTCCAGCTCCTACAATGAGCAGTTCTTC. The chain joins TRBV7-9 to TRBJ2-1; D is undetermined. The CDR3 extends over 13 amino acids. Germline CDR1 and CDR2: SEHNR and FQNEAQ (reference sequence). Trimming took off 4 bases at V and 0 bases at J, with 4 bases between the two ends.

This chain joins TRBV6-5 and TRBJ1-2; D is possibly TRBD1 (5 bases). Germline CDR1 is MNHEY and CDR2 is SVGAGI. This CDR3 is built from 10 residues. Between the trimmed V and J ends, which lost 10 bases and 5 bases, there was a span of 8 bases. The CDR3: CATRQYGYTF. The CDR3 nucleotides read TGTGCCACCAGACAGTATGGCTACACCTTC.

The V call is TRBV28, the J call TRBJ2-7; 8 nucleotides line up with TRBD1. V shed 10 bases, J shed 4 bases, and the junction held 6 bases outside the gene matches. Germline assignment: CDR1 MDHEN and CDR2 SYDVKM. The length of the CDR3 is 12 residues. CDR3 nucleotides: TGTGCCACCACAGGACAGGGTTACGAGCAGTACGTC. As protein: CATTGQGYEQYV.

The chain joins TRBV9 to TRBJ2-2; 9 positions match TRBD2. Germline V CDR1 and CDR2: SGDLS, YYNGEE. The CDR3 consists of 16 residues. V shed 2 bases, J shed 3 bases, and the junction held 5 bases outside the gene matches. The chain's CDR3 is CASSVSGRTDTGELFF. CDR3 nucleotide sequence: TGTGCCAGCAGCGTTAGCGGGAGAACGGACACCGGGGAGCTGTTTTTT.

This clone was seen only a few times. V and J are TRBV6-5 and TRBJ2-1; the match to TRBD2 covers 13 bases. V dropped 0 bases and J dropped 7; count of bases not matched to a gene: 3. CDR3 length equals 16 residues. Looked up from germline, CDR1 is MNHEY and CDR2 is SVGAGI. The CDR3 sequence: CASSYSGTSGANEQFF. DNA of the CDR3: TGTGCCAGCAGTTACTCGGGGACTAGCGGGGCGAATGAGCAGTTCTTC.

The chain is built from TRBV5-1 and TRBJ1-4; tentatively, D is TRBD1 (5 bases). This CDR3 comprises 16 residues. V lost 4 bases, J lost 1 base, and 14 bases lay in between. Germline V lookup: CDR1 SGHRS, CDR2 YFSETQ. The CDR3 protein is CASSQSQGLTNEKLFF. The CDR3 coding sequence is TGCGCCAGCAGCCAATCCCAGGGTTTAACTAATGAAAAACTGTTTTTT. Complete variable domain (other parts from reference TRBV5-1 and TRBJ1-4): KAGVTQTPRYLIKTRGQQVTLSCSPISGHRSVSWYQQTPGQGLQFLFEYFSETQRNKGNFPGRFSGRQFSNSRSEMNVSTLELGDSALYLCASSQSQGLTNEKLFFGSGTQLSVL.

This clone was found once. The rearrangement joins TRBV4-1 to TRBJ2-5, with D hard to call. Trimming removed 1 base from V and 2 bases from J, with 8 bases in between. Germline V gene sequence: CDR1 MGHRA, CDR2 YSYEKL. The CDR3 is made up of 14 amino acids. CDR3 bases: TGCGCCAGCAGCCAAGCACTCGCACAAGAGACCCAGTACTTC. This gives the protein CASSQALAQETQYF.

This clone has a single count. The chain couples TRBV7-9 to TRBJ2-2; the D is unclear. The CDR3 is made up of 15 amino acids. Germline values: CDR1 SEHNR, CDR2 FQNEAQ (reference sequence). The ends were cut back, 5 bases at V and 7 bases at J, with 17 bases in the middle. The CDR3 DNA reads as TGTGCCAGCAGCATACGGTCAGGTCGTATCGGGGAGCTGTTTTTT. This encodes CASSIRSGRIGELFF. Full variable domain (missing parts from reference TRBV7-9 and TRBJ2-2): DTGVSQNPRHKITKRGQNVTFRCDPISEHNRLYWYRQTLGQGPEFLTYFQNEAQLEKSRLLSDRFSAERPKGSFSTLEIQRTEQGDSAMYLCASSIRSGRIGELFFGEGSRLTVL.

Concerning this clone itself: At one boundary the junction diverges from the germline segment, which might be a read error. This chain joins TRBV3-1 (or the pseudogene TRBV3-2) and TRBJ1-2; 10 bases are shared with TRBD1. The CDR3 runs 15 residues. Looked up from germline, CDR1 is LGHDT and CDR2 is YNNKEL (reference sequence). The CDR3 loop is CASSLPTGGVDGCTF. As DNA, the CDR3 is TGTGCCAGCAGCCTCCCGACAGGGGGCGTCGATGGCTGCACCTTC.

V gene TRBV7-3 combines with J gene TRBJ2-1; 9 bases match TRBD2. There are 15 residues in the CDR3. CDR1 is SGHTA, CDR2 FQGTGA, per germline. V shed 6 bases, J shed 1 base, and the junction held 4 bases outside the gene matches. The CDR3 nucleotides are TGTGCCAGCAGGACCAGCGGGGGGTCCTACAATGAGCAGTTCTTC. Its protein is CASRTSGGSYNEQFF. Looking up the rest from reference TRBV7-3 and TRBJ2-1 gives the full variable domain: GAGVSQTPSNKVTEKGKYVELRCDPISGHTALYWYRQSLGQGPEFLIYFQGTGAADDSGLPNDRFFAVRPEGSVSTLKIQRTERGDSAVYLCASRTSGGSYNEQFFGPGTRLTVL.

The rearrangement joins TRBV4-1 to TRBJ1-5; no reliable D call. Trimming took off 1 base at V and 0 bases at J, with 10 bases between the two ends. CDR1 is MGHRA, CDR2 YSYEKL, per germline. This CDR3 is built from 16 residues. The CDR3 loop reads CASSQALLVSNQPQHF. The CDR3 DNA sequence: TGCGCCAGCAGCCAAGCCCTCCTCGTTAGCAATCAGCCCCAGCATTTT.

J is TRBJ2-2 and V is TRBV4-1; 7 bases match TRBD1. The CDR3 runs 13 residues. With V trimmed by 3 bases and J by 10 bases, 5 bases remained unmatched. CDR1 and CDR2 (germline): MGHRA, YSYEKL. As DNA, the CDR3 is TGCGCCAGCAGCCACGTCGGACAGGAGGAGCTGTTTTTT. Translating it yields CASSHVGQEELFF.

The chain joins TRBV30 to TRBJ2-7; TRBD1 is a possible D gene (6 bases). Germline lookup yields CDR1 GTSNPN and CDR2 SVGIG (reference sequence). The ends were cut back, 4 bases at V and 3 bases at J, with 16 bases in the middle. The CDR3 consists of 14 residues. The CDR3 DNA reads TGTGCCTGGATCGAACAGGGCCACGGCTACGAGCAGTACTTC. Protein sequence: CAWIEQGHGYEQYF.